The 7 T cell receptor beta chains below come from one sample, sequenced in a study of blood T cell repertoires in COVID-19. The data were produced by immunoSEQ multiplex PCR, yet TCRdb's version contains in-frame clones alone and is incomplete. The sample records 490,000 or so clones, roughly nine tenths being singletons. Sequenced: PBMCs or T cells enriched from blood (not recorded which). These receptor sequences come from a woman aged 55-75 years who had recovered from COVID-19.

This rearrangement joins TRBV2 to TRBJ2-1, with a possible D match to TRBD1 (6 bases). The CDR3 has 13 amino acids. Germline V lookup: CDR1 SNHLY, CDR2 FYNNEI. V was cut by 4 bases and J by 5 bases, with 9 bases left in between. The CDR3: CASSANRDNEQFF. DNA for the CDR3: TGTGCCAGCAGTGCCAACAGGGACAATGAGCAGTTCTTC. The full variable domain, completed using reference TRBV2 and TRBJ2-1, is EPEVTQTPSHQVTQMGQEVILRCVPISNHLYFYWYRQILGQKVEFLVSFYNNEISEKSEIFDDQFSVERPDGSNFTLKIRSTKLEDSAMYFCASSANRDNEQFFGPGTRLTVL.

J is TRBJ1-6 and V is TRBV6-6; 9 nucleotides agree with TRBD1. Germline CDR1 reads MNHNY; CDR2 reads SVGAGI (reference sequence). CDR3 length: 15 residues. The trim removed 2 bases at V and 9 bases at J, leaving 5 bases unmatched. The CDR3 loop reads CASSYRTGVSSPLHF. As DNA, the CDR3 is TGTGCCAGCAGTTACCGGACAGGGGTCTCTTCACCCCTCCACTTT.

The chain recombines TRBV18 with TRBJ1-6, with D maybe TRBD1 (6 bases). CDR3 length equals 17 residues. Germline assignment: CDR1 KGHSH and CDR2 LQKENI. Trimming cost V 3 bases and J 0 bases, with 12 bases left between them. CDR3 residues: CASSPIQGSSYNSPLHF. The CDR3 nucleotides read TGTGCCAGCTCACCCATACAGGGTAGCTCCTATAATTCACCCCTCCACTTT.

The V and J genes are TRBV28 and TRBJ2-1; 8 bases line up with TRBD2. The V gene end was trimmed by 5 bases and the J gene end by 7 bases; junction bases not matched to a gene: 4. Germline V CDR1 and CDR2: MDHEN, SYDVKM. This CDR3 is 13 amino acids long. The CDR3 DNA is TGTGCCAGCAGTGGCGGGGGGAGGAATGAGCAGTTCTTC. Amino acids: CASSGGGRNEQFF.

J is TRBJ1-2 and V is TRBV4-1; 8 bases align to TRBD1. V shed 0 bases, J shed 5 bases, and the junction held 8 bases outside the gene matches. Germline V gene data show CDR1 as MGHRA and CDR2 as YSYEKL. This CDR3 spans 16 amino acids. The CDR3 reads CASSQDFQTGVYGYTF. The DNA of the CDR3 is TGCGCCAGCAGCCAAGATTTCCAGACAGGGGTGTATGGCTACACCTTC.

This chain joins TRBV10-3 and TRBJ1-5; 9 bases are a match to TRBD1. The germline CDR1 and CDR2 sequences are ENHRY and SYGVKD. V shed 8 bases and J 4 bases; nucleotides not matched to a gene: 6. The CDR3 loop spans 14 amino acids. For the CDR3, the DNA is TGTGCCATCGGGACAGGGTTATCAAATCAGCCCCAGCATTTT. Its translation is CAIGTGLSNQPQHF.

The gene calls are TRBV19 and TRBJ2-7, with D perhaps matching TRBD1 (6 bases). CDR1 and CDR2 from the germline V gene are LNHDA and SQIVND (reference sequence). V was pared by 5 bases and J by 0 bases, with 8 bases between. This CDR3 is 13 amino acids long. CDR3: CASSSGVSYEQYF. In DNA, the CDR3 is TGTGCCAGTAGTTCAGGGGTCTCCTACGAGCAGTACTTC.